The clone carrying this T cell receptor (beta chain) was counted ten times or more. Alpha and beta chains were covered, as first-strand cDNA relied on TRAV- and TRBV-specific primers. Amplification of TCRs used a constant-region primer and V-primer adapter for 20 PCR cycles. Each CDR3 protein gets one entry after TCRdb re-called the reads with MiXCR. The table has tens of thousands of distinct CDR3 sequences, over 15% seen once. Sample time point: before trial treatment. All of the donors were given nivolumab, ipilimumab, aspirin, low-dose cyclophosphamide and low-dose radiotherapy as part of RACIN, a single-arm trial. As a condition of eligibility, patients had advanced solid tumors lacking tumor-infiltrating lymphocytes. The CDR3 is 11 amino acids. The V end was cut by 5 bases, the J end by 6 bases, with 8 bases between. The germline V gene encodes CDR1 SGHTA and CDR2 FQGNSA. This sample stems from a study of low-dose radiotherapy and immunotherapy resistance in tumors.

The receptor was derived from a male donor with prostate cancer. This material consisted of PBMCs, taken before treatment. This sequence joins TRBV7-2 and TRBJ2-7, with no clear D. CDR3 in amino acids: CASSPSFEQYF. CDR3 nucleotides: TGTGCCAGCAGCCCCTCGTTCGAGCAGTACTTC.